The 19 T cell receptor beta chains below were found in one sample sequenced in a study of cytomegalovirus exposure and HLA in healthy donors. A multiplex PCR was run with 60 Vbeta primers and 13 Jbeta primers. Using immunoSEQ multiplex PCR, the repertoire was profiled, and TCRdb retains in-frame clones only, with some absent. The sample records 150,000 to 200,000 clones, 70% to 85% being singletons. The source material was PBMCs. These receptor sequences come from a woman between 25 and 40 years old in good health and CMV-seropositive.

The V gene is TRBV29-1, the J gene TRBJ1-5; no definite D call. Germline V gene lookup returns CDR1 SQVTM and CDR2 ANQGSEA. The CDR3 runs 14 residues. Trimming cost V 4 bases and J 5 bases, with 15 bases left between them. Here the CDR3 reads CSVVPGSGDQPQHF. CDR3 bases: TGCAGCGTTGTTCCCGGGAGCGGGGATCAGCCCCAGCATTTT.

This chain connects TRBV9 to TRBJ1-5, with D maybe TRBD1 (5 bases). V was pared by 4 bases and J by 4 bases, with 12 bases between. The CDR3 totals 14 residues. Germline V CDR1 and CDR2: SGDLS, YYNGEE. CDR3 region: CASSLQENNQPQHF. The CDR3 DNA reads TGTGCCAGCAGCTTACAGGAGAATAATCAGCCCCAGCATTTT.

This chain joins TRBV5-1 and TRBJ1-5; D possibly corresponds to TRBD1 (6 bases). Germline loops: CDR1 SGHRS, CDR2 YFSETQ. The V gene lost 0 bases and the J gene lost 3 bases, with 13 bases spanning the gap. There are 16 residues in the CDR3. The CDR3 coding sequence is TGCGCCAGCAGCTTGGTGCCAGGGGACAACAATCAGCCCCAGCATTTT. Its translation is CASSLVPGDNNQPQHF.

The gene calls are TRBV10-3 and TRBJ2-2; TRBD2 agrees at 13 bases. V was clipped by 7 bases and J by 1 base; unmatched bases: 9. The germline CDR1 and CDR2 sequences are ENHRY and SYGVKD. This CDR3 spans 18 amino acids. The DNA for the CDR3 is TGTGCCATCAAAGCTCCGGGACTAGCGGGGATGAACACCGGGGAGCTGTTTTTT. Protein product: CAIKAPGLAGMNTGELFF.

This clone was found a few times. The CDR3 loop is CASNRPRGQGASAFF. Written as DNA, the CDR3 is TGTGCCAGCAACCGCCCCCGGGGACAGGGGGCTTCGGCTTTCTTT. The rearrangement uses TRBV14 and TRBJ1-1, with 12 nucleotides matching TRBD1. This CDR3 has 15 amino acids. The V gene's germline CDR1 is SGHDN and CDR2 FVKESK. The V gene end was trimmed by 7 bases and the J gene end by 11 bases; junction bases not matched to a gene: 14. The full variable domain, in which reference TRBV14 and TRBJ1-1 provide the parts outside the CDR3, is EAGVTQFPSHSVIEKGQTVTLRCDPISGHDNLYWYRRVMGKEIKFLLHFVKESKQDESGMPNNRFLAERTGGTYSTLKVQPAELEDSGVYFCASNRPRGQGASAFFGQGTRLTVV.

This clone was seen only once. The rearrangement joins TRBV6-4 to TRBJ2-2; 7 bases align to TRBD1. Per germline, CDR1 MRHNA and CDR2 SNTAGT. The CDR3 covers 14 residues. Trimming at V came to 5 bases and at J to 7 bases, leaving 7 bases not matched to a gene. The CDR3 sequence is CASSQQGQVGELFF. CDR3 nucleotides: TGTGCCAGCAGTCAACAGGGGCAGGTCGGGGAGCTGTTTTTT.

The chain is built from TRBV7-9 and TRBJ2-7; perhaps TRBD2 as D (6 bases). Germline CDR1 is SEHNR and CDR2 is FQNEAQ (reference sequence). V lost 5 bases and J 1 base, leaving 12 bases between the germline ends. This CDR3 has 14 residues. This CDR3 reads CASSAGLVSYEQYF. The CDR3 bases are TGTGCCAGCAGCGCGGGACTGGTTTCCTACGAGCAGTACTTC.

This chain joins TRBV4-2 and TRBJ2-1, with 9 bases aligning to TRBD1. V dropped 0 bases and J dropped 8; count of bases not matched to a gene: 2. CDR3 length: 14 residues. The germline V gene has CDR1 LGHNA and CDR2 YNFKEQ. CDR3: CASSQERTGDEQFF. CDR3 nucleotide sequence: TGTGCCAGCAGCCAAGAGAGGACAGGGGATGAGCAGTTCTTC.

This clone was seen more than once but under ten times. The chain links TRBV15 to TRBJ1-1, with D unclear. Per the germline V gene, CDR1 is LNHNV and CDR2 is YYDKDF (reference sequence). The CDR3 loop spans 15 amino acids. The germline V and J ends were trimmed by 5 bases and 5 bases, with 18 bases remaining between them. The CDR3 loop reads CATSGGVERGTEAFF. The CDR3 DNA reads as TGTGCCACCAGCGGCGGGGTTGAGCGTGGAACTGAAGCTTTCTTT. The complete variable domain, with remaining parts taken from reference TRBV15 and TRBJ1-1, reads DAMVIQNPRYQVTQFGKPVTLSCSQTLNHNVMYWYQQKSSQAPKLLFHYYDKDFNNEADTPDNFQSRRPNTSFCFLDIRSPGLGDTAMYLCATSGGVERGTEAFFGQGTRLTVV.

The gene calls are TRBV25-1 and TRBJ2-4; 14 positions match TRBD2. Germline CDR1 MGHDK, CDR2 SYGVNS. The CDR3 runs to 18 residues. V lost 5 bases, J lost 0 bases, and 6 bases stayed unmatched. The chain's CDR3 is CASSSTSGRGLAKNIQYF. Written as DNA, the CDR3 is TGTGCCAGCAGTTCGACTAGCGGGAGGGGTTTAGCCAAAAACATTCAGTACTTC.

The chain couples TRBV10-3 to TRBJ2-7; 10 nucleotides align to TRBD2. This CDR3 has 12 amino acids. Per germline, CDR1 ENHRY and CDR2 SYGVKD. Trimming took 7 bases from V and 5 from J; bases not matched to a gene: 2. CDR3 region: CAIKGLANEQYF. The CDR3 nucleotides read TGTGCCATCAAGGGACTAGCGAACGAGCAGTACTTC.

This clone was observed once. J is TRBJ1-5 and V is TRBV6-1, with no clear D. The CDR3 has 13 amino acids. The germline gives CDR1 MNHNS, CDR2 SASEGT. Trimming took 0 bases from V and 4 from J, leaving 4 bases between them. The CDR3 sequence: CASSEARNQPQHF. The CDR3, as DNA: TGTGCCAGCAGTGAAGCGAGGAATCAGCCCCAGCATTTT.

CDR3 DNA: TGTGCCATCAGTGAGAGGGAGAGGTCCTACGAGCAGTACTTC. Encoded protein: CAISERERSYEQYF. This chain joins TRBV10-3 and TRBJ2-7; possibly TRBD2 for D (5 bases). This CDR3 region has 14 residues. V lost 2 bases and J 1 base, leaving 9 bases between the germline ends. CDR1 ENHRY and CDR2 SYGVKD come from the germline V gene.

The V and J genes are TRBV18 and TRBJ2-7; 7 bases map to TRBD2. Germline values: CDR1 KGHSH, CDR2 LQKENI. This CDR3 region has 13 residues. The V gene end was trimmed by 3 bases and the J gene end by 6 bases; junction bases not matched to a gene: 5. CDR3: CASSPGTTPEQYF. CDR3 DNA sequence: TGTGCCAGCTCACCTGGGACTACCCCCGAGCAGTACTTC.

This sequence joins TRBV11-3 and TRBJ1-3, with D uncertain. This CDR3 has 12 residues. Germline values: CDR1 SGHNT, CDR2 YENEEA. The V gene lost 2 bases and the J gene lost 6 bases, with 5 bases spanning the gap. The CDR3 sequence: CASSLSQNTIYF. The CDR3, as DNA: TGTGCCAGCAGCTTATCCCAAAACACCATATATTTT.

This chain joins TRBV19 and TRBJ2-7; 11 nucleotides align to TRBD1. The germline CDR1 and CDR2 sequences are LNHDA and SQIVND (reference sequence). The ends lost 5 bases at V and 2 bases at J; junction bases unmatched: 2. The CDR3 has 14 residues. As DNA, the CDR3 is TGTGCCAGTAGTGGGACAGGGGGGGCCTACGAGCAGTACTTC. Encoded protein: CASSGTGGAYEQYF.

The rearrangement uses TRBV29-1 and TRBJ1-2; TRBD1 matches 8 bases. CDR1 and CDR2 from the germline V gene are SQVTM and ANQGSEA. The CDR3 has 15 residues. Trimming removed 7 bases from V and 3 bases from J; junction bases left unmatched: 13. CDR3 bases: TGCAGCGCCGCAACACTATTGACAGGGGACTATGGCTACACCTTC. This gives the protein CSAATLLTGDYGYTF. The full variable domain, with the rest looked up from reference TRBV29-1 and TRBJ1-2, is SAVISQKPSRDICQRGTSLTIQCQVDSQVTMMFWYRQQPGQSLTLIATANQGSEATYESGFVIDKFPISRPNLTFSTLTVSNMSPEDSSIYLCSAATLLTGDYGYTFGSGTRLTVV.

V is TRBV30 and J is TRBJ2-7; 9 positions match TRBD2. CDR1 GTSNPN and CDR2 SVGIG come from the germline V gene (reference sequence). Germline trimming cut 5 bases from V and 10 bases from J; bases unmatched to any gene: 6. The CDR3 contains 11 residues. CDR3 protein: CAWSREGLQYF. CDR3 sequence (DNA): TGTGCCTGGTCGCGGGAGGGCCTCCAGTACTTC.

The chain combines TRBV5-1 with TRBJ1-1; 9 bases match TRBD1. J was trimmed by 1 base and V by 3 bases; bases with no gene match: 4. Germline-derived CDR1 and CDR2 are SGHRS and YFSETQ. CDR3 length: 15 amino acids. CDR3 nucleotide sequence: TGCGCCAGCAGCTCAAACAGGGGGCAGAACACTGAAGCTTTCTTT. Protein: CASSSNRGQNTEAFF.